These 28 T cell receptor beta chains originate from one sample sequenced in a study of human T cells and chemical hapten exposure (dated by TCRdb to the early 2020s). This specimen's time point label, per the study, means: patch test 1, 2 weeks after DPC sensitization. The label giving this sample's treatment or condition can be read as: therapeutic diphenylcyclopropenone sensitization with weekly scalp DPC. Library preparation employed RACE. Instrument on record: NextSeq 500. The raw public data were reprocessed by TCRdb itself: fastp quality trimming at Q25, MiXCR clonotype calling, in-frame beta chains only. Under each unique CDR3 protein, matching rows form one entry showing the most common genes and DNA. The sample table shows 95,000 to 100,000 distinct CDR3 sequences, and roughly 12% are seen once. Approximately 2.1% of the sample comes from the top ten. The sample here was whole blood, taken in connection with sensitization to the hapten diphenylcyclopropenone (DPC). Source of these receptors: a woman in her thirties or forties with alopecia areata. Some clones in this sample may be carry-over from other donors' samples.

This CDR3 reads CASSQDGDRNYGYTF. The DNA for the CDR3 is TGTGCCAGCAGCCAAGATGGCGACCGAAACTATGGCTACACCTTC. V and J are TRBV3-1 and TRBJ1-2, with no clear D. Trimming pared 0 bases from V and 2 bases from J, leaving 10 bases between. The length of the CDR3 is 15 residues. Germline-derived CDR1 and CDR2 are LGHDT and YNNKEL (reference sequence).

The chain carries TRBV30 and TRBJ1-5; a possible D gene is TRBD1 (5 bases). Trimming left V 2 bases short and J 2 bases short, with 16 bases between. The CDR3 totals 16 residues. CDR1 and CDR2 (germline): GTSNPN, SVGIG (reference sequence). In nucleotides, the CDR3 is TGTGCCTGGAGTATACCCCGGGGCCTAGGCAATCAGCCCCAGCATTTT. As protein: CAWSIPRGLGNQPQHF.

The CDR3 bases are TGTGCCAGCAGCCAATTTAGGGGGAGCACTGAAGCTTTCTTT. Protein: CASSQFRGSTEAFF. The V gene is TRBV3-1, the J gene TRBJ1-1; D possibly corresponds to TRBD1 (6 bases). CDR1 is LGHDT and CDR2 is YNNKEL in the germline V gene (reference sequence). Trimming took 2 bases from V and 4 from J, leaving 11 bases between them. The CDR3 spans 14 residues.

This chain links TRBV28 with TRBJ2-3; D is ambiguous. This CDR3 has 11 residues. CDR1 and CDR2 from the germline V gene are MDHEN and SYDVKM. Between the trimmed V and J ends, which lost 7 bases and 8 bases, there was a span of 10 bases. CDR3 in amino acids: CASTSPGTQYF. CDR3 nucleotide sequence: TGTGCCAGCACCTCCCCGGGTACGCAGTATTTT.

This clonotype was counted many times. The CDR3 DNA reads TGCAGTGCCAGGAGTCGGGACTCACGGGGCTACACCTTC. Translated: CSARSRDSRGYTF. This chain links TRBV20-1 with TRBJ1-2, with a weak D call TRBD1 (5 bases). V was cut by 6 bases and J by 8 bases, with 19 bases left in between. The CDR3 has 13 amino acids. Germline values: CDR1 DFQATT, CDR2 SNEGSKA (reference sequence).

The chain recombines TRBV5-6 with TRBJ2-7; TRBD1 agrees at 7 bases. The V gene's germline CDR1 is SGHDT and CDR2 YYEEEE. The CDR3 totals 14 residues. The junction had 8 bases not matched to a gene; V was cut back by 4 bases and J by 4 bases. CDR3 in amino acids: CASSVPGQLYEQYF. The CDR3 DNA sequence: TGTGCCAGCAGCGTGCCGGGACAGTTATACGAGCAGTACTTC.

The chain employs TRBV15 and TRBJ1-5; 9 bases line up with TRBD1. The CDR3 has 16 residues. Germline CDR1 and CDR2: LNHNV and YYDKDF (reference sequence). The V and J ends lost 2 bases and 6 bases, in that order; junction bases with no gene match: 8. CDR3 in amino acids: CATSRLDRGNGQPQHF. CDR3 nucleotide sequence: TGTGCCACCAGCAGATTGGACAGGGGCAATGGTCAGCCCCAGCATTTT.

The CDR3 here is CASSLNLAGGSGELFF. The CDR3 DNA reads TGTGCCAGCAGCTTAAATCTAGCGGGAGGGTCCGGGGAGCTGTTTTTT. The chain combines TRBV7-2 with TRBJ2-2, with 12 bases identical to TRBD2. The V gene end was trimmed by 2 bases and the J gene end by 6 bases; junction bases not matched to a gene: 4. The CDR3 runs to 16 residues. CDR1 and CDR2 (germline): SGHTA, FQGNSA.

This clonotype appeared a few times. J is TRBJ2-3 and V is TRBV24-1; D tentatively reads TRBD1 or TRBD2 (5 bases each). Germline V gene lookup returns CDR1 KGHDR and CDR2 SFDVKD. The CDR3 contains 14 residues. V was shortened by 10 bases and J by 2 bases, with 15 bases between the two germline ends. The CDR3, as DNA: TGTGCCACATCCACCCGGGGACCCACAGATACGCAGTATTTT. Translating it yields CATSTRGPTDTQYF.

This clonotype was seen at least ten times. The J gene is TRBJ2-3, the V gene TRBV28; D call uncertain. The CDR3 extends over 15 amino acids. Germline lookup yields CDR1 MDHEN and CDR2 SYDVKM. Trimming pared 4 bases from V and 1 base from J, leaving 12 bases between. This CDR3 reads CASSSPPVGTDTQYF. Written as DNA, the CDR3 is TGTGCCAGCAGTTCCCCCCCGGTGGGCACAGATACGCAGTATTTT.

The chain joins TRBV12-3 or TRBV12-4 to TRBJ1-4, with D perhaps TRBD1 (6 bases). The CDR3 loop spans 14 amino acids. The germline V and J ends were trimmed by 5 bases and 4 bases, with 11 bases remaining between them. The CDR3, as DNA: TGTGCCAGCAGTCCACAGGGTTTTAATGAAAAACTGTTTTTT. Its translation is CASSPQGFNEKLFF.

The V and J genes are TRBV27 and TRBJ2-2, with D possibly TRBD1 on 6 matching bases. CDR1 and CDR2 from the germline V gene are MNHEY and SMNVEV (reference sequence). V lost 3 bases to trimming and J lost 6 bases, with 11 bases between them. The CDR3 extends over 14 amino acids. CDR3 coding DNA: TGTGCCAGCAGTTTCAATCGACAGGCCGGGGAGCTGTTTTTT. This encodes CASSFNRQAGELFF.

This clonotype was seen a few times. V gene TRBV28 combines with J gene TRBJ2-1; 10 bases are shared with TRBD2. The CDR3 length is 15 residues. Germline V gene sequence: CDR1 MDHEN, CDR2 SYDVKM. With 5 bases clipped from V and 7 bases from J, the junction kept 8 bases outside the gene matches. As DNA, the CDR3 is TGTGCCAGCAGTCCAGACCTTAGCGGGAGGAATGAGCAGTTCTTC. Encoded protein: CASSPDLSGRNEQFF.

This clonotype was seen more than once but under ten times. The chain is built from TRBV20-1 and TRBJ1-4; weak D call: TRBD1 (6 bases). This CDR3 has 16 amino acids. V shed 6 bases and J shed 6 bases, with 23 bases lying between them. Germline loops: CDR1 DFQATT, CDR2 SNEGSKA (reference sequence). The CDR3 region has the DNA TGCAGTGCCAAACCCCCGTCCAGGGGAATACATGAAAAACTGTTTTTT. Amino acid sequence: CSAKPPSRGIHEKLFF.

This clonotype was detected only a few times. The chain links TRBV11-2 to TRBJ2-3; no clear D gene. Germline V lookup: CDR1 SGHAT, CDR2 FQNNGV. CDR3 size: 15 residues. Deletions cut 5 bases from V and 2 bases from J, with 14 bases between. CDR3 sequence: CASSAHQNPTDTQYF. The CDR3 DNA follows: TGTGCCAGCAGCGCCCACCAGAATCCCACAGATACGCAGTATTTT.

The chain has TRBV9 and TRBJ2-3, with 9 bases matching TRBD1. Germline V gene data show CDR1 as SGDLS and CDR2 as YYNGEE. The CDR3 covers 16 residues. Germline trimming cut 4 bases from V and 2 bases from J; bases unmatched to any gene: 8. DNA of the CDR3: TGTGCCAGCAGCATTGGACAGGGGCGAGACACAGATACGCAGTATTTT. This translates into CASSIGQGRDTDTQYF.

This clonotype turned up a few times. The V and J genes are TRBV4-3 and TRBJ1-6; 9 nucleotides agree with TRBD1. CDR1 is LGHNA and CDR2 is YSLEER in the germline V gene. There are 16 residues in the CDR3. Unmatched junction bases numbered 2, after V lost 0 bases and J lost 5 bases. CDR3 amino acids: CASSQEGQGHNSPLHF. The CDR3 DNA reads as TGCGCCAGCAGCCAAGAGGGACAGGGTCATAATTCACCCCTCCACTTT.

This clonotype was seen a few times. The CDR3 loop reads CASSRGLAAAGTQYF. The CDR3 nucleotides are TGTGCCAGTAGTAGGGGACTAGCGGCGGCAGGTACGCAGTATTTT. The rearrangement joins TRBV19 to TRBJ2-3, with 11 positions matching TRBD2. The CDR3 covers 15 residues. Germline CDR1 is LNHDA and CDR2 is SQIVND (reference sequence). Losses at the gene ends were 4 bases for V and 8 bases for J; bases not matched to a gene: 8.

J is TRBJ2-7 and V is TRBV5-1, with D hard to call. Looked up from germline, CDR1 is SGHRS and CDR2 is YFSETQ. The V end was cut by 6 bases, the J end by 2 bases, with 15 bases between. The CDR3 has 14 residues. CDR3 in amino acids: CASNEMDPAYEQYF. The CDR3 coding sequence is TGCGCCAGCAATGAGATGGACCCAGCCTACGAGCAGTACTTC.

There are a few counts of this clonotype. This chain uses TRBV20-1 with TRBJ2-1, with TRBD2 identical over 10 bases. The CDR3 extends over 14 amino acids. In germline, CDR1 is DFQATT, CDR2 SNEGSKA (reference sequence). The CDR3 bases are TGCACCACCCACCCACTAGCGGGGTACAATGAGCAGTTCTTC. Its translation: CTTHPLAGYNEQFF.

The V call is TRBV11-2, the J call TRBJ1-1; D is undetermined. This CDR3 region has 14 residues. CDR1 and CDR2 from the germline V gene are SGHAT and FQNNGV. Trimming removed 2 bases from V and 4 bases from J, with 11 bases in between. This CDR3 reads CASSLRIYGTEAFF. The CDR3 region has the DNA TGTGCCAGCAGCTTACGGATTTATGGCACTGAAGCTTTCTTT.

The CDR3 nucleotides read TGTGCCAGCAACTCGGTGGCAGGGGTTTTAAGTCAGCCCCAGCATTTT. As protein: CASNSVAGVLSQPQHF. The chain combines TRBV28 with TRBJ1-5, with D possibly matching TRBD1 (6 bases). Trimming pared 7 bases from V and 6 bases from J, leaving 22 bases between. This CDR3 has 16 amino acids. The germline V gene has CDR1 MDHEN and CDR2 SYDVKM.

Only a few counts were recorded for this clonotype. V is TRBV5-1 and J is TRBJ2-7, with D perhaps assigned TRBD1 or TRBD2 (5 bases each). The germline V gene has CDR1 SGHRS and CDR2 YFSETQ. The CDR3 is 14 residues long. Trimming took off 1 base at V and 1 base at J, with 9 bases between the two ends. CDR3 in amino acids: CASSLSGTSYEQYF. DNA for the CDR3: TGCGCCAGCAGCTTGTCGGGGACGTCCTACGAGCAGTACTTC.

This clonotype has more than one count but fewer than ten. The CDR3 region is CASSQEGTGYTGELFF. The CDR3 DNA follows: TGCGCCAGCAGCCAAGAAGGGACAGGGTACACCGGGGAGCTGTTTTTT. J is TRBJ2-2 and V is TRBV4-1; 9 bases fit TRBD1. This CDR3 region has 16 residues. From germline, CDR1 is MGHRA and CDR2 YSYEKL. V shed 0 bases, J shed 3 bases, and the junction held 2 bases outside the gene matches.

This clonotype appeared a few times. The genes are TRBV28 and TRBJ2-7, with D maybe TRBD2 (7 bases). The V gene's germline CDR1 is MDHEN and CDR2 SYDVKM. V was cut by 3 bases and J by 3 bases, with 12 bases left in between. The CDR3 has 14 residues. The CDR3: CASSLVGGGYEQYF. CDR3 bases: TGTGCCAGCAGTTTGGTGGGAGGGGGCTACGAGCAGTACTTC.

V is TRBV7-2 and J is TRBJ2-3; no clear D. V lost 5 bases, J lost 0 bases, and 9 bases lay in between. The CDR3 is 14 residues long. Germline V gene data show CDR1 as SGHTA and CDR2 as FQGNSA. CDR3 sequence: CASSGAGSTDTQYF. The CDR3 DNA is TGTGCCAGCAGCGGAGCCGGGAGCACAGATACGCAGTATTTT.

This clonotype was detected a few times. V and J are TRBV7-6 and TRBJ2-5, with D possibly TRBD1 on 6 matching bases. CDR3 length equals 16 residues. The germline V gene encodes CDR1 SGHVS and CDR2 FNYEAQ. V was cut by 2 bases and J by 2 bases, with 15 bases left in between. CDR3 protein: CASSLQARGAQETQYF. For the CDR3, the DNA is TGTGCCAGCAGCTTACAGGCCAGGGGCGCGCAAGAGACCCAGTACTTC.

This clonotype was seen only a few times. This chain joins TRBV4-1 and TRBJ2-7; TRBD1 aligns across 9 bases. The germline gives CDR1 MGHRA, CDR2 YSYEKL. Trimming cost V 6 bases and J 5 bases; bases outside gene matches: 11. CDR3 length equals 15 residues. The CDR3 region has the DNA TGCGCCAGCAGTTCCCCCGGGACAGGGTTTCACGAGCAGTACTTC. This translates into CASSSPGTGFHEQYF.